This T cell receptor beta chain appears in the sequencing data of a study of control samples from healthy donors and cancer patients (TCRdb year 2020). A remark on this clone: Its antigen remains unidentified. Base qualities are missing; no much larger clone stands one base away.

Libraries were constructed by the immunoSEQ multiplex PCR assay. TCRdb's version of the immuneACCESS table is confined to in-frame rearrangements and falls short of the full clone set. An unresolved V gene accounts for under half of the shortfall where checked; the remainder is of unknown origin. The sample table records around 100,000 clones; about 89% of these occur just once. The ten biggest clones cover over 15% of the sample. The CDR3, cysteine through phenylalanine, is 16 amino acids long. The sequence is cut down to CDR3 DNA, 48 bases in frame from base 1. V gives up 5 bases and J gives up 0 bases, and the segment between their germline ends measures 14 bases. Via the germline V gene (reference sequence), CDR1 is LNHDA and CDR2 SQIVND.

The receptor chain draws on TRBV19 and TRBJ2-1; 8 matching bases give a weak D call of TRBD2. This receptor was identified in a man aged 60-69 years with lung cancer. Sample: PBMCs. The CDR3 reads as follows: CASSSQGTSSYNEQFF. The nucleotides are TGTGCCAGTAGTTCACAGGGGACTAGCTCCTACAATGAGCAGTTCTTC. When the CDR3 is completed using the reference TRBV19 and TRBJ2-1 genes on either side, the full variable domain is DGGITQSPKYLFRKEGQNVTLSCEQNLNHDAMYWYRQDPGQGLRLIYYSQIVNDFQKGDIAEGYSVSREKKESFPLTVTSAQKNPTAFYLCASSSQGTSSYNEQFFGPGTRLTVL.